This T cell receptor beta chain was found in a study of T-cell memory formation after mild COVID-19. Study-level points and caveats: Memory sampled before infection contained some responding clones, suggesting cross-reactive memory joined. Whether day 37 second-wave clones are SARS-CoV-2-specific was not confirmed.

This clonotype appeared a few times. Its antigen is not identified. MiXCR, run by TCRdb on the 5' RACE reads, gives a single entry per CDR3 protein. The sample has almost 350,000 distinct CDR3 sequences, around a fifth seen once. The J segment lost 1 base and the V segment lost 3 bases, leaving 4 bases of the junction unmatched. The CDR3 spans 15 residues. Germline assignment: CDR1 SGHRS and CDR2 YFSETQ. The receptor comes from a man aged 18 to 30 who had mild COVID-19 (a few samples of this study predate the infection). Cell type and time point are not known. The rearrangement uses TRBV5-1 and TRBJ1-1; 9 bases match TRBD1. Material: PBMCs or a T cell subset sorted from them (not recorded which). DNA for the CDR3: TGCGCCAGCAGCTGGGGGGACAGGGCGAACACTGAAGCTTTCTTT. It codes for CASSWGDRANTEAFF. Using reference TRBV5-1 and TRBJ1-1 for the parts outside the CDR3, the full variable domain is KAGVTQTPRYLIKTRGQQVTLSCSPISGHRSVSWYQQTPGQGLQFLFEYFSETQRNKGNFPGRFSGRQFSNSRSEMNVSTLELGDSALYLCASSWGDRANTEAFFGQGTRLTVV.